A single sample gave rise to the 26 T cell receptor beta chains below, sequenced in a study of shared clonotypes between healthy human individuals. Data came from immunoSEQ multiplex PCR; TCRdb stores just in-frame clones and leaves some out. The sample lists some 1 million clones; about 74% were seen once. The sample comprised memory CD4+ T cells sorted from blood. Subset in this sample: CD45RA-negative fraction. These receptors originate from a man between 18 and 35 years old in good health.

CDR3 bases: TGCGCCAGCAGCCAAGCGACGGGAACCCCCTACGAGCAGTACTTC. Translating gives CASSQATGTPYEQYF. The rearrangement uses TRBV4-1 and TRBJ2-7, with a possible D match to TRBD2 (5 bases). V gave up 1 base and J gave up 2 bases, with 12 bases separating them. Germline V CDR1 and CDR2: MGHRA, YSYEKL. This CDR3 has 15 amino acids.

The chain recombines TRBV5-1 with TRBJ2-7, with a possible D match to TRBD1 (6 bases). Germline CDR1 is SGHRS and CDR2 is YFSETQ. V shed 2 bases and J shed 1 base, with 10 bases lying between them. The CDR3 has 14 amino acids. The CDR3 is CASSFGTKSYEQYF. The DNA for the CDR3 is TGCGCCAGCAGCTTTGGGACAAAATCCTACGAGCAGTACTTC.

This clone was observed a few times. This specimen includes other DNA sequences encoding the same CDR3. J is TRBJ2-7 and V is TRBV6-5; D ambiguous. Trimming cost V 2 bases and J 1 base, with 6 bases left between them. Germline assignment: CDR1 MNHEY and CDR2 SVGAGI. The CDR3 has 13 residues. CDR3 in DNA: TGTGCCAGCAGTTACCTAAGGTCCTACGAGCAGTACTTC. It encodes CASSYLRSYEQYF.

In this sample, this clone turned up a few times. The gene calls are TRBV7-3 and TRBJ2-2; TRBD2 is a possible D gene (6 bases). The ends were cut back, 2 bases at V and 1 base at J, with 8 bases in the middle. Germline CDR1 and CDR2: SGHTA and FQGTGA. CDR3 length equals 15 residues. CDR3 loop: CASSLASVNTGELFF. In DNA, the CDR3 is TGTGCCAGCAGCTTAGCTAGCGTGAACACCGGGGAGCTGTTTTTT.

The V and J genes are TRBV13 and TRBJ2-3; D gene uncertain. The CDR3 consists of 16 residues. CDR1 PRHDT and CDR2 FYEKMQ come from the germline V gene (reference sequence). The germline V and J ends were trimmed by 3 bases and 2 bases, with 15 bases remaining between them. CDR3 bases: TGTGCCAGCAGCTTGTCTACCAGAGCCTTCACAGATACGCAGTATTTT. This gives the protein CASSLSTRAFTDTQYF.

The chain joins TRBV30 to TRBJ1-1; TRBD1 aligns across 7 bases. With V trimmed by 2 bases and J by 4 bases, 10 bases remained unmatched. The germline gives CDR1 GTSNPN, CDR2 SVGIG (reference sequence). The CDR3 consists of 15 residues. The CDR3 nucleotides are TGTGCCTGGAGTCCCTTAGACAGGGATGTCACTGAAGCTTTCTTT. This encodes CAWSPLDRDVTEAFF.

This clone was found many times. The rearrangement links TRBV7-9 to TRBJ2-3; D is perhaps TRBD1 (6 bases). The germline V gene encodes CDR1 SEHNR and CDR2 FQNEAQ (reference sequence). V was pared by 1 base and J by 2 bases, with 13 bases between. There are 16 residues in the CDR3. CDR3 nucleotide sequence: TGTGCCAGCAGCTTAGGTAAACAGGGCGTCACAGATACGCAGTATTTT. Encoded protein: CASSLGKQGVTDTQYF.

The gene calls are TRBV18 and TRBJ2-7; no firm D call. V lost 2 bases and J 4 bases, leaving 6 bases between the germline ends. This CDR3 comprises 12 residues. From germline, CDR1 is KGHSH and CDR2 LQKENI. In DNA, the CDR3 is TGTGCCAGCTCACCAGCGGTTTACGAGCAGTACTTC. Amino acids: CASSPAVYEQYF. Complete variable domain (other parts from reference TRBV18 and TRBJ2-7): NAGVMQNPRHLVRRRGQEARLRCSPMKGHSHVYWYRQLPEEGLKFMVYLQKENIIDESGMPKERFSAEFPKEGPSILRIQQVVRGDSAAYFCASSPAVYEQYFGPGTRLTVT.

In its sample, this clone was seen once. The V gene is TRBV5-1, the J gene TRBJ2-5; 11 bases align to TRBD2. Germline V CDR1 and CDR2: SGHRS, YFSETQ. This CDR3 region has 15 residues. V lost 5 bases and J lost 5; bases outside the gene matches: 8. This chain's CDR3 is CASRSGTSGTETQYF. The CDR3, as DNA: TGCGCCAGCAGGTCTGGGACTAGCGGCACGGAGACCCAGTACTTC.

The chain uses TRBV6-4 and TRBJ2-7; 9 bases align to TRBD2. V lost 9 bases to trimming and J lost 2 bases; unmatched junction nucleotides: 8. Looked up from germline, CDR1 is MRHNA and CDR2 is SNTAGT. The CDR3 runs to 14 residues. The CDR3, as DNA: TGTGCCAGTACCGGGACTAGCTTTCCCTACGAGCAGTACTTC. Residues: CASTGTSFPYEQYF.

This clone has only a few counts. This chain connects TRBV12-5 to TRBJ1-5; D is unresolved. Trimming cost V 3 bases and J 3 bases, with 9 bases left between them. This CDR3 is 14 amino acids long. Per germline, CDR1 LGHNT and CDR2 FRNRAP. The CDR3 loop is CASGFQGTNQPQHF. Written as DNA, the CDR3 is TGTGCTAGTGGTTTTCAAGGTACCAATCAGCCCCAGCATTTT.

As for this clone: A read error may explain this, as a much larger clone is one base away. Other DNA variants within this sample encode the same CDR3. V and J are TRBV6-4 and TRBJ1-1; D remains unclear. Trimming stripped 6 bases from V and 5 bases from J, with 4 bases between. This CDR3 spans 10 amino acids. Germline loops: CDR1 MRHNA, CDR2 SNTAGT. Here the CDR3 DNA reads TGTGCCAGCAGGGGGACTGAAGCTTTCTTT. This translates into CASRGTEAFF.

This sequence joins TRBV19 and TRBJ2-7, with 7 bases matching TRBD2. Germline-derived CDR1 and CDR2 are LNHDA and SQIVND (reference sequence). The CDR3 spans 14 residues. The trim removed 3 bases at V and 0 bases at J, leaving 2 bases unmatched. The CDR3 sequence is CASSMWTSSYEQYF. CDR3 nucleotides: TGTGCCAGTAGTATGTGGACTAGCTCCTACGAGCAGTACTTC.

CDR3 residues: CASSYDIYSYNEQFF. The CDR3 coding sequence is TGTGCCAGCAGTTACGACATTTACTCCTACAATGAGCAGTTCTTC. The J gene is TRBJ2-1, the V gene TRBV6-5, with D uncertain. The CDR3 is 15 amino acids. In germline, CDR1 is MNHEY, CDR2 SVGAGI. V lost 2 bases to trimming and J lost 0 bases, with 8 bases between them.

The J gene is TRBJ2-6, the V gene TRBV28; no clear D gene. Germline V CDR1 and CDR2: MDHEN, SYDVKM. This CDR3 has 14 residues. V gave up 3 bases and J gave up 4 bases, with 7 bases separating them. CDR3 sequence reads: CASSFVQGANVLTF. The CDR3 nucleotides are TGTGCCAGCAGTTTTGTCCAGGGGGCCAACGTCCTGACTTTC.

The chain recombines TRBV5-4 with TRBJ2-3, with 9 bases aligning to TRBD2. The V gene end was trimmed by 4 bases and the J gene end by 0 bases; junction bases not matched to a gene: 9. Germline CDR1 and CDR2: SGHNT and YYREEE (reference sequence). The CDR3 extends over 17 amino acids. CDR3 coding DNA: TGTGCCAGCAGCACTAAAAAGACTAGCGGAAGCACAGATACGCAGTATTTT. It encodes CASSTKKTSGSTDTQYF.

About this clone: A much larger clone lies one base from this, so it may be a read error. The rearrangement uses TRBV5-4 and TRBJ2-2; D is unresolved. The CDR3 consists of 12 residues. With 3 bases removed from V and 3 bases from J, the gap between germline ends came to 3 bases. Germline V gives CDR1 SGHNT, CDR2 YYREEE (reference sequence). The CDR3 nucleotides read TGTGCCAGCAGCTCGTACACCGGGGAGCTGTTTTTT. Encoded protein: CASSSYTGELFF.

The DNA of the CDR3 is TGTGCCAGCAGCTTAATTGGACTAGCGGGGGGTAACACAGATACGCAGTATTTT. Its protein is CASSLIGLAGGNTDTQYF. The chain joins TRBV7-3 to TRBJ2-3; 14 bases match TRBD2. V lost 1 base and J lost 2; bases outside the gene matches: 5. Germline CDR1 reads SGHTA; CDR2 reads FQGTGA. This CDR3 spans 18 amino acids.

As to this clone: Being one base from a much bigger clone, this may be a read error. The chain joins TRBV21-1 to TRBJ2-3; no DNA check was done on the table's D call, TRBD2. TRBV21-1 represents a pseudogene. The CDR3 spans 13 residues. This chain's CDR3 is CASSRGGTDTQYF. The CDR3 DNA sequence: TGTGCCAGCAGCCGGGGGGGCACAGATACGCAGTATTTT.

The chain employs TRBV2 and TRBJ2-2; D not resolved. Germline CDR1 and CDR2: SNHLY and FYNNEI. The CDR3 is 15 amino acids. The germline V and J ends were trimmed by 2 bases and 4 bases, with 11 bases remaining between them. The CDR3 loop is CASSERALGTGELFF. For the CDR3, the DNA is TGTGCCAGCAGTGAAAGGGCCCTCGGCACCGGGGAGCTGTTTTTT. Supplemented by reference TRBV2 and TRBJ2-2, the full variable domain reads EPEVTQTPSHQVTQMGQEVILRCVPISNHLYFYWYRQILGQKVEFLVSFYNNEISEKSEIFDDQFSVERPDGSNFTLKIRSTKLEDSAMYFCASSERALGTGELFFGEGSRLTVL.

The chain links TRBV25-1 to TRBJ2-7; D may correspond to TRBD1 or TRBD2 (5 bases each). Germline CDR1 and CDR2: MGHDK and SYGVNS. The CDR3 contains 14 residues. Trimming pared 10 bases from V and 4 bases from J, leaving 20 bases between. The CDR3 DNA reads as TGTGCCACCTCCGTCGGGACGGTGCATTACGAGCAGTACTTC. Protein: CATSVGTVHYEQYF.

The V call is TRBV4-1, the J call TRBJ1-2, with D unresolved. This CDR3 contains 13 residues. CDR1 and CDR2 (germline): MGHRA, YSYEKL. Trimming removed 4 bases at V and 8 bases at J, with 14 bases between. Here the CDR3 DNA reads TGCGCCAGCAGCCCAACCCACCTCGAGGGCTACACCTTC. Residues: CASSPTHLEGYTF.

This clone has more than one count but fewer than ten. The gene calls are TRBV18 and TRBJ2-1, with D unclear. The germline gives CDR1 KGHSH, CDR2 LQKENI. The V gene lost 2 bases and the J gene lost 6 bases, with 5 bases spanning the gap. The CDR3 spans 12 residues. DNA of the CDR3: TGTGCCAGCTCACCAGGGGTCAATGAGCAGTTCTTC. Translating it yields CASSPGVNEQFF.

The chain links TRBV4-2 to TRBJ2-1, with 11 bases lining up with TRBD2. The CDR3 totals 16 residues. V was clipped by 0 bases and J by 10 bases; unmatched bases: 8. Germline V gene sequence: CDR1 LGHNA, CDR2 YNFKEQ. CDR3 in amino acids: CASSQDYSASGGEQFF. The CDR3 nucleotides are TGTGCCAGCAGCCAAGATTATTCGGCTAGCGGGGGGGAGCAGTTCTTC.

The chain couples TRBV23-1 to TRBJ2-7, with D possibly matching TRBD2 (5 bases). TRBV23-1 is given ORF status, its function remaining uncertain. V was pared by 8 bases and J by 4 bases, with 12 bases between. The CDR3 is 12 residues long. CDR3 region: CASRGRVYEQYF. The DNA of the CDR3 is TGCGCCAGCCGAGGGCGGGTTTACGAGCAGTACTTC.

This clone was seen ten or more times. CDR3 bases: TGTGCCAGCAGCTCGGTCGGGACAGGGTTTCAAGAGACCCAGTACTTC. Amino acid sequence: CASSSVGTGFQETQYF. The rearrangement uses TRBV7-2 and TRBJ2-5; 9 bases map to TRBD1. The germline V gene has CDR1 SGHTA and CDR2 FQGNSA. V shed 4 bases, J shed 2 bases, and the junction held 8 bases outside the gene matches. The CDR3 spans 16 residues.